This T cell receptor (beta chain) was retrieved from a study of blood T cell repertoires in COVID-19. Turning to the study itself: Donors in the United States, Italy and Spain gave samples during acute or convalescent COVID-19.

Germline V lookup: CDR1 SGHDN, CDR2 FVKESK. V lost 4 bases to trimming and J lost 6 bases, with 18 bases between them. The CDR3 is 16 amino acids. Authors' data handling: Using reference gene primer amplification, nucleated cell counts were estimated. Data came from immunoSEQ multiplex PCR; TCRdb stores just in-frame clones and leaves some out. V and J calls plus clone size are reproduced from that table; the DNA served to infer D and trimming. The sample gives approximately 240,000 clones, approximately 84% of which show up once; about 2.3% is in the top ten. The receptor comes from a woman between 55 and 75 years old with acute or convalescent COVID-19. The sample taken for sequencing was peripheral blood. V gene TRBV14 combines with J gene TRBJ2-2, with a tentative D call TRBD1 (6 bases). The CDR3 loop is CASSLRIGRGAGELFF. The CDR3 DNA reads TGTGCCAGCAGCCTAAGAATCGGCAGGGGCGCCGGGGAGCTGTTTTTT.